This T cell receptor beta chain was sequenced during a study of T cells in Graves' hyperthyroidism and ophthalmopathy. This clonotype has a handful of counts. Those patients with uncontrolled infection, other autoimmune disease, pregnancy or lactation were excluded. What was amplified from RNA transcripts were TCR beta CDR3 regions. Initially, a first-round RT-PCR of the TCR CDR3 employed the HTBI primer set. From the multiplex PCR reads, TCRdb called clonotypes with MiXCR, one entry per CDR3 protein. The table shows around 110,000 distinct CDR3 sequences, with roughly 15% occurring only once. Germline V gene lookup returns CDR1 DFQATT and CDR2 SNEGSKA (reference sequence). Trimming took off 1 base at V and 3 bases at J, with 19 bases between the two ends. CDR3 length: 17 residues.

Sequencing input: blood. This chain connects TRBV20-1 to TRBJ2-1; TRBD1 or TRBD2 may be the D gene (5 bases each). This TCR derives from a woman aged 50 to 65 with Graves' hyperthyroidism. The CDR3 reads CSARAVGTRGVYNEQFF. CDR3 DNA sequence: TGCAGTGCTAGAGCAGTCGGGACGCGAGGGGTCTACAATGAGCAGTTCTTC.